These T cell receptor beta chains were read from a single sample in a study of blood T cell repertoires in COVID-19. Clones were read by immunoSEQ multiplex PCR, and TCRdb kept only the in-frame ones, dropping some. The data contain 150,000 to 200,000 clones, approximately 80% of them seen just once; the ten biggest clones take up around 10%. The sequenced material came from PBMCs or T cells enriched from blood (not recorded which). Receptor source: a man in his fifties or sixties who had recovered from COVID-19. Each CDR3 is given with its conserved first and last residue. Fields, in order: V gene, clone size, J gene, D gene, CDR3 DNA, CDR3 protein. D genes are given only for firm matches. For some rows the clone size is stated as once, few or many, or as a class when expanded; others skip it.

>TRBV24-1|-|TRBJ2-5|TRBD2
TGTGCCACCGAAGCTAGCGGGAGTACAGAGACCCAGTACTTC
CATEASGSTETQYF
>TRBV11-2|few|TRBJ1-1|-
TGTGCCAGCAGCTTAACTAACACTGAAGCTTTCTTT
CASSLTNTEAFF
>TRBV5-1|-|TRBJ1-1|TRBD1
TGCGCCAGCAGCGGAGGACAGGGGATGCCTGAAGCTTTCTTT
CASSGGQGMPEAFF
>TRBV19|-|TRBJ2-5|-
TGTGCCAGTAGTATAGGCAGACAGGTCGGGGAGACCCAGTACTTC
CASSIGRQVGETQYF
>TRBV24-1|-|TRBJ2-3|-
TGTGCCACCAGAGACAGATTCACAGATACGCAGTATTTT
CATRDRFTDTQYF
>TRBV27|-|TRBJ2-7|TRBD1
TGTGCCAGCAGTTTCGATCCAGGGACAGGCAACTACGAGCAGTACTTC
CASSFDPGTGNYEQYF
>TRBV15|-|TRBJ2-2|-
TGTGCCACCAGCACCTTAAGGGCGGGCGGGGAGCTGTTTTTT
CATSTLRAGGELFF
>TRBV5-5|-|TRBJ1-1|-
TGTGCCAGCAGCTTGAGAGGAGGCTACCTGTCGGACACTGAAGCTTTCTTT
CASSLRGGYLSDTEAFF
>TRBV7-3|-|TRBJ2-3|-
TGTGCCAGCAGTTTAAGGGCAGCCGATACGCAGTATTTT
CASSLRAADTQYF
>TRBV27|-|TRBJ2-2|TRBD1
TGTGCCAGCAGTCCGTTTGGGACAGGTGACACCGGGGAGCTGTTTTTT
CASSPFGTGDTGELFF
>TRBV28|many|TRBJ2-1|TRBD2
TGTGCCAGCACCGCTAGCGGGACCTTTAGGGAGCAGTTCTTC
CASTASGTFREQFF
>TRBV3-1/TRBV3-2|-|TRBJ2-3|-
TGTGCCAGCAGCCAAGCTAGGGGGGGCAGGGAGTATTTT
CASSQARGGREYF
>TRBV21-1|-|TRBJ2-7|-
TGTGCCAGCAGCAAAGCCCGGAGGGCCGCTCCTTCCTACGAGCAGTACTTC
CASSKARRAAPSYEQYF
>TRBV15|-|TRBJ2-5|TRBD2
TGTGCCACCAGCATAATTAGCGGGAGGGGCCAAGAGACCCAGTACTTC
CATSIISGRGQETQYF
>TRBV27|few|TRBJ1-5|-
TGTGCCAGCAGTTTTACAGGGAATCAGCCCCAGCATTTT
CASSFTGNQPQHF
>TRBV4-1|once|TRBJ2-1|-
TGCGCCAGCAGCTTCGAATTGGGGAGGATCGCCTACAATGAGCAGTTCTTC
CASSFELGRIAYNEQFF
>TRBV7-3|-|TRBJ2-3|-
TGTGCCAGCAGCCGAGCCGGGGGTAGCACAGATACGCAGTATTTT
CASSRAGGSTDTQYF
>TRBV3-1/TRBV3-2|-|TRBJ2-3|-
TGTGCCAGCGGGCACCGGGAGAGAGGGGATACGCAGTATTTT
CASGHRERGDTQYF
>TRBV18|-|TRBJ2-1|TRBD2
TGTGCCAGCTCACCACTCGGGACTAGCGACGAGCAGTTCTTC
CASSPLGTSDEQFF
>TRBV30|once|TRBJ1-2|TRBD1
TGTGCCTGGAGGACAGGGGATGGCTACACCTTC
CAWRTGDGYTF
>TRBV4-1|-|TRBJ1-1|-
TGCGCCAGCAGCTCGGGACTGATGAACACTGAAGCTTTCTTT
CASSSGLMNTEAFF
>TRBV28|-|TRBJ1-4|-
TGTGCCAGCAGTTCCGAGGGCGCAACTAATGAAAAACTGTTTTTT
CASSSEGATNEKLFF
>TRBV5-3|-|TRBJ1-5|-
TGTGCCAGAAGAAACAGGGAAATCCGCAATCAGCCCCAGCATTTT
CARRNREIRNQPQHF
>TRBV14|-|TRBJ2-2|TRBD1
TGTGCCAGCAGCTTCGCAGGGGGAAACACCGGGGAGCTGTTTTTT
CASSFAGGNTGELFF
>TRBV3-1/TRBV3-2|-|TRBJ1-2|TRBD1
TGTGCCAGCAGCTCCGGGACAGTCTATGGCTACACCTTC
CASSSGTVYGYTF
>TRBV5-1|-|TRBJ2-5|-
TGCGCCAGCAGCTTTGGCTCGCCTCCGGAGACCCAGTACTTC
CASSFGSPPETQYF
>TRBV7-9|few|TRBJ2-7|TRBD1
TGTGCCAGCAGCTTAGGAGGACAGGGCTACGAGCAGTACTTC
CASSLGGQGYEQYF
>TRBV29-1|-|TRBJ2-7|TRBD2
TGCAGCGTTGAAGATCCGGCTAGCGGGTCCTACGAGCAGTACTTC
CSVEDPASGSYEQYF
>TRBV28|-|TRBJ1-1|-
TGTGCCAGCAGTCTGCAGGGTCAGATGAACACTGAAGCTTTCTTT
CASSLQGQMNTEAFF
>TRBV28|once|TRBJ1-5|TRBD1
TGTGCCAGCCTTTATCAGGACAGGGGGAATCAGCCCCAGCATTTT
CASLYQDRGNQPQHF
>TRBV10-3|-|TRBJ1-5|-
TGTGCCATCAGTGTAACAGGGATAGGTCAGCCCCAGCATTTT
CAISVTGIGQPQHF
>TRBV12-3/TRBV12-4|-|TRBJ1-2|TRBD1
TGTGCCAGCAGTCCACAGGGGGTTGACGGCTACACCTTC
CASSPQGVDGYTF
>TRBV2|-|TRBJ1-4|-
TGTGCCAGCAGCCCGACATTTCCTAATGAAAAACTGTTTTTT
CASSPTFPNEKLFF
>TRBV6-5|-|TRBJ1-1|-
TGTGCCAGCAGTTACGGAGAGACTGAAGCTTTCTTT
CASSYGETEAFF
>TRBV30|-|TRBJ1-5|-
TGTGCCTGGAGTGGGGGACTATTCAATCAGCCCCAGCATTTT
CAWSGGLFNQPQHF
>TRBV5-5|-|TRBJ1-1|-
TGTGCCAGCAGCTTAAACAGGGACATTAGCTCTGAAGCTTTCTTT
CASSLNRDISSEAFF
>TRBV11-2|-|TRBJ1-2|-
TGTGCCAGCAGCTTATCTCAGGCCTTCGGTGGCTACACCTTC
CASSLSQAFGGYTF
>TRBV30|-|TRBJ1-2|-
TGTGCCTGGAGTAGGAGGGTGCGAGCTAACTATGGCTACACCTTC
CAWSRRVRANYGYTF
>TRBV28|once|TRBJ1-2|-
TGTGCCAGCAGTTTATTACAGCTTGACTATGGCTACACCTTC
CASSLLQLDYGYTF
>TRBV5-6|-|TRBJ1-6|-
TGTGCCAGCAGCTTGGCCGGTCATTCACCCCTCCACTTT
CASSLAGHSPLHF
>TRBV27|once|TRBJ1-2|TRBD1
TGTGCCAGCAGGCCTGACAGGGATTCTAACTATGGCTACACCTTC
CASRPDRDSNYGYTF
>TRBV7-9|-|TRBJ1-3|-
TGTGCCAGCAGCGCCCAGGACACCATATATTTT
CASSAQDTIYF
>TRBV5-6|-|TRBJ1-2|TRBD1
TGTGCCAGCAGCTTGAGGACAGGGGGCGTCTATGGCTACACCTTC
CASSLRTGGVYGYTF
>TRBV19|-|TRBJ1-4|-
TGTGCCAGTAGCTCGTCCACAGGGATGGGGAATGAAAAACTGTTTTTT
CASSSSTGMGNEKLFF
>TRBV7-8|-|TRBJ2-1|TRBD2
TGTGCCAGCAGCTCCTTAGCGGGAGGGGGGTACAATGAGCAGTTCTTC
CASSSLAGGGYNEQFF
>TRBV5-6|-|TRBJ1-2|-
TGTGCCAGCAGCTTGGCCAGCGGCGGGCATGGCTACACCTTC
CASSLASGGHGYTF
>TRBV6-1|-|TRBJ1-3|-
TGTGCCAGCAGTGAAACCCCAGGGGCCTCTGGAAACACCATATATTTT
CASSETPGASGNTIYF
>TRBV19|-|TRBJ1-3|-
TGTGCCAGTAGCAACAGGGAACCTGGAAACACCATATATTTT
CASSNREPGNTIYF
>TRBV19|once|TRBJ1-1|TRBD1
TGTGCCAGTAGTCTGACAGGGGCGAACACTGAAGCTTTCTTT
CASSLTGANTEAFF